These 31 T cell receptor beta chains were sequenced from one sample in a study of blood T cell repertoires in COVID-19. The method was immunoSEQ multiplex PCR; TCRdb's version includes in-frame clones alone and lacks a portion of them. This table has some 97,000 clones, approximately 86% appearing once. The specimen was PBMCs or T cells enriched from blood (not recorded which). The origin of the receptors is a woman aged 50 to 65 who had recovered from COVID-19.

This clone occurred once. The chain couples TRBV23-1 to TRBJ2-2; unclear D gene. TRBV23-1 falls under the ORF class, with uncertain function. V was pared by 0 bases and J by 1 base, with 9 bases between. The CDR3 runs 16 residues. CDR3 sequence (DNA): TGCGCCAGCAGTCAATCGGTTAGACAGAACACCGGGGAGCTGTTTTTT. This gives the protein CASSQSVRQNTGELFF.

This chain joins TRBV3-1 (or the pseudogene TRBV3-2) and TRBJ1-1; no clear D gene. This CDR3 comprises 12 residues. Trimming took off 1 base at V and 11 bases at J, with 11 bases between the two ends. CDR1 is LGHDT, CDR2 YNNKEL, per germline (reference sequence). The CDR3 DNA is TGTGCCAGCAGCCAAGTGGGAGACGGGGCTTTCTTT. Its protein product is CASSQVGDGAFF.

This clone came up a few times. The V and J genes are TRBV6-1 and TRBJ2-3; a possible D gene is TRBD2 (5 bases). CDR3 length equals 16 residues. V shed 3 bases and J shed 4 bases, with 17 bases lying between them. Germline V gene sequence: CDR1 MNHNS, CDR2 SASEGT. CDR3 amino acids: CASSEWTGAEADTQYF. The CDR3 bases are TGTGCCAGCAGTGAGTGGACCGGAGCGGAGGCAGATACGCAGTATTTT.

This chain connects TRBV20-1 to TRBJ2-7; D is unclear. CDR3 length equals 11 residues. V lost 4 bases and J 0 bases, leaving 4 bases between the germline ends. Germline V gene lookup returns CDR1 DFQATT and CDR2 SNEGSKA (reference sequence). CDR3 protein: CSAISSYEQYF. In DNA, the CDR3 is TGCAGTGCTATTAGCTCCTACGAGCAGTACTTC.

The V and J genes are TRBV19 and TRBJ1-5, with 9 bases matching TRBD1. CDR3 length: 17 residues. Germline lookup yields CDR1 LNHDA and CDR2 SQIVND (reference sequence). The ends lost 1 base at V and 5 bases at J; junction bases unmatched: 9. CDR3 DNA sequence: TGTGCCAGTAGTATAGGGAACTACAGGGGGCGCGATCAGCCCCAGCATTTT. Translation gives CASSIGNYRGRDQPQHF. Full variable domain (rest looked up from reference TRBV19 and TRBJ1-5): DGGITQSPKYLFRKEGQNVTLSCEQNLNHDAMYWYRQDPGQGLRLIYYSQIVNDFQKGDIAEGYSVSREKKESFPLTVTSAQKNPTAFYLCASSIGNYRGRDQPQHFGDGTRLSIL.

The chain uses TRBV10-1 and TRBJ2-4; TRBD2 matches 11 bases. Per germline, CDR1 WNHNN and CDR2 SYGVQD (reference sequence). Losses at the gene ends were 3 bases for V and 0 bases for J; bases not matched to a gene: 10. The CDR3 spans 19 residues. The CDR3 protein is CASSDGLAGAPSAKNIQYF. DNA for the CDR3: TGCGCCAGCAGTGACGGACTAGCGGGCGCCCCCTCAGCCAAAAACATTCAGTACTTC.

V is TRBV6-5 and J is TRBJ2-7, with 7 bases fitting TRBD1. Looked up from germline, CDR1 is MNHEY and CDR2 is SVGAGI. J lost 4 bases, V lost 2 bases, and 2 bases had no gene match. The CDR3 spans 13 residues. DNA of the CDR3: TGTGCCAGCAGTTACGAACAGGGGTACGAGCAGTACTTC. Encoded protein: CASSYEQGYEQYF.

The CDR3 DNA follows: TGTGCCAGCTCACCACCTGGTTCAGGCTCCTACGAGCAGTACTTC. Translating it yields CASSPPGSGSYEQYF. The chain links TRBV18 to TRBJ2-7; unclear D gene. Per the germline V gene, CDR1 is KGHSH and CDR2 is LQKENI. V lost 0 bases, J lost 0 bases, and 9 bases lay in between. The CDR3 sequence is 15 residues long. Full variable domain (rest looked up from reference TRBV18 and TRBJ2-7): NAGVMQNPRHLVRRRGQEARLRCSPMKGHSHVYWYRQLPEEGLKFMVYLQKENIIDESGMPKERFSAEFPKEGPSILRIQQVVRGDSAAYFCASSPPGSGSYEQYFGPGTRLTVT.

The V and J genes are TRBV5-8 and TRBJ2-7, with 11 bases lining up with TRBD2. Per germline, CDR1 SGHTS and CDR2 YDEGEE. The CDR3 has 15 amino acids. V lost 0 bases, J lost 4 bases, and 3 bases stayed unmatched. CDR3 nucleotides: TGTGCCAGCAGCTTGGTAGCGGGGGGGAGATACGAGCAGTACTTC. Its protein product is CASSLVAGGRYEQYF. Full variable domain (missing parts from reference TRBV5-8 and TRBJ2-7): EAGVTQSPTHLIKTRGQQATLRCSPISGHTSVYWYQQALGLGLQFLLWYDEGEERNRGNFPPRFSGRQFPNYSSELNVNALELEDSALYLCASSLVAGGRYEQYFGPGTRLTVT.

V gene TRBV10-3 combines with J gene TRBJ2-7; 10 nucleotides line up with TRBD1. V shed 6 bases, J shed 2 bases, and the junction held 10 bases outside the gene matches. Germline V gene lookup returns CDR1 ENHRY and CDR2 SYGVKD. This CDR3 contains 16 residues. The CDR3 DNA reads as TGTGCCATCAGCCCGAACGCGGGACAGGGGACCTACGAGCAGTACTTC. Amino acid sequence: CAISPNAGQGTYEQYF.

This rearrangement joins TRBV19 to TRBJ1-2, with 10 bases identical to TRBD1. Trimming took 8 bases from V and 8 from J; bases not matched to a gene: 8. The CDR3 runs to 13 residues. CDR1 LNHDA and CDR2 SQIVND come from the germline V gene (reference sequence). The CDR3 DNA is TGTGCCAGTGGGATTGGACAGGGGGGCGGCTACACCTTC. Translated, it gives CASGIGQGGGYTF.

This clone appeared once. The chain employs TRBV5-1 and TRBJ2-1; 9 nucleotides align to TRBD1. V was pared by 4 bases and J by 4 bases, with 6 bases of the junction left unmatched. The germline V gene has CDR1 SGHRS and CDR2 YFSETQ. This CDR3 has 15 residues. The CDR3 coding sequence is TGCGCCAGCAGCCCAGGACAGGGGCGGTACAATGAGCAGTTCTTC. Amino acids: CASSPGQGRYNEQFF.

This clone was observed a handful of times. This sequence joins TRBV27 and TRBJ2-7, with 8 bases matching TRBD2. This CDR3 region has 16 residues. Germline CDR1 reads MNHEY; CDR2 reads SMNVEV (reference sequence). V lost 6 bases, J lost 1 base, and 11 bases stayed unmatched. The CDR3 DNA follows: TGTGCCAGCAGCTCAGCGGGAGTCCCTCGTTCCTACGAGCAGTACTTC. Its protein is CASSSAGVPRSYEQYF.

This chain links TRBV30 with TRBJ1-2; TRBD1 might be the D (6 bases). Trimming pared 3 bases from V and 7 bases from J, leaving 18 bases between. Germline V gives CDR1 GTSNPN, CDR2 SVGIG (reference sequence). The CDR3 totals 14 residues. The CDR3 region has the DNA TGTGCCTGGAGGAAAAACAGGGAACGAATTGGCTACACCTTC. It codes for CAWRKNRERIGYTF.

The J gene is TRBJ2-7, the V gene TRBV7-9; weak D call: TRBD2 (6 bases). Between the trimmed V and J ends, which lost 3 bases and 2 bases, there was a span of 26 bases. CDR1 is SEHNR, CDR2 FQNEAQ, per germline (reference sequence). The CDR3 has 19 residues. CDR3 sequence (DNA): TGTGCCAGCAGCTTTCAACCTCAGGAGACTAGTCGAGGACCCTACGAGCAGTACTTC. The encoded protein is CASSFQPQETSRGPYEQYF.

The chain joins TRBV4-2 to TRBJ1-1; no clear D gene. Trimming stripped 1 base from V and 4 bases from J, with 10 bases between. This CDR3 comprises 14 residues. Per the germline V gene, CDR1 is LGHNA and CDR2 is YNFKEQ. The CDR3 sequence is CASSQAFGVTEAFF. For the CDR3, the DNA is TGTGCCAGCAGCCAAGCGTTCGGGGTCACTGAAGCTTTCTTT.

V and J are TRBV27 and TRBJ1-1, with 7 bases aligning to TRBD1. The CDR3 loop spans 14 amino acids. The ends lost 6 bases at V and 5 bases at J; junction bases unmatched: 9. From germline, CDR1 is MNHEY and CDR2 SMNVEV (reference sequence). CDR3 bases: TGTGCCAGCAGCCCAAGTACAGGGGCTACTGAAGCTTTCTTT. Protein product: CASSPSTGATEAFF.

This chain joins TRBV2 and TRBJ1-2, with 7 bases aligning to TRBD1. Germline CDR1 reads SNHLY; CDR2 reads FYNNEI. This CDR3 has 16 amino acids. Trimming at V came to 2 bases and at J to 6 bases, leaving 12 bases not matched to a gene. The CDR3: CASSEYFPDREHGYTF. CDR3 coding DNA: TGTGCCAGCAGTGAATACTTCCCCGACAGGGAGCATGGCTACACCTTC. Full variable domain (outside the CDR3, taken from reference TRBV2 and TRBJ1-2): EPEVTQTPSHQVTQMGQEVILRCVPISNHLYFYWYRQILGQKVEFLVSFYNNEISEKSEIFDDQFSVERPDGSNFTLKIRSTKLEDSAMYFCASSEYFPDREHGYTFGSGTRLTVV.

The chain combines TRBV5-5 with TRBJ2-5; 10 positions match TRBD2. Germline loops: CDR1 SGHKS, CDR2 YYEKEE (reference sequence). V lost 5 bases, J lost 2 bases, and 6 bases stayed unmatched. This CDR3 is 15 amino acids long. The CDR3 loop reads CASRSLAGEQETQYF. CDR3 DNA: TGTGCCAGCAGGAGCCTAGCGGGGGAGCAAGAGACCCAGTACTTC.

The genes are TRBV18 and TRBJ1-2; 7 nucleotides match TRBD1. Trimming at V came to 3 bases and at J to 5 bases, leaving 9 bases not matched to a gene. Germline lookup yields CDR1 KGHSH and CDR2 LQKENI. CDR3 length equals 15 residues. The CDR3 region is CASSPGQTSSYGYTF. CDR3 DNA: TGTGCCAGCTCACCGGGACAGACCTCTTCTTATGGCTACACCTTC. Full variable domain (missing parts from reference TRBV18 and TRBJ1-2): NAGVMQNPRHLVRRRGQEARLRCSPMKGHSHVYWYRQLPEEGLKFMVYLQKENIIDESGMPKERFSAEFPKEGPSILRIQQVVRGDSAAYFCASSPGQTSSYGYTFGSGTRLTVV.

The rearrangement joins TRBV18 to TRBJ1-1; no firm D call. Trimming took 3 bases from V and 0 from J, leaving 5 bases between them. The V gene's germline CDR1 is KGHSH and CDR2 LQKENI. CDR3 length: 13 residues. The CDR3 DNA is TGTGCCAGCTCACCGCAGGTGAACACTGAAGCTTTCTTT. Its protein is CASSPQVNTEAFF.

The V gene is TRBV14, the J gene TRBJ2-3; the match to TRBD2 covers 8 bases. The CDR3 is made up of 16 amino acids. Germline V gene sequence: CDR1 SGHDN, CDR2 FVKESK. Trimming cost V 3 bases and J 1 base; bases outside gene matches: 6. The CDR3 loop is CASSHRRAGGTDTQYF. CDR3 bases: TGTGCCAGCAGCCATCGAAGAGCGGGGGGCACAGATACGCAGTATTTT.

V and J are TRBV18 and TRBJ2-3; maybe TRBD1 (6 bases). In germline, CDR1 is KGHSH, CDR2 LQKENI. The CDR3 is 16 amino acids. Trimming stripped 1 base from V and 0 bases from J, with 11 bases between. CDR3 in DNA: TGTGCCAGCTCACCACTGGACAGTAGTAGCACAGATACGCAGTATTTT. Protein product: CASSPLDSSSTDTQYF.

This clone occurred a few times. The rearrangement joins TRBV28 to TRBJ1-2, with 7 bases lining up with TRBD1. The ends lost 5 bases at V and 5 bases at J; junction bases unmatched: 8. The CDR3 contains 14 residues. Germline loops: CDR1 MDHEN, CDR2 SYDVKM. The CDR3 here is CASSLGQKLYGYTF. The CDR3 DNA reads TGTGCCAGCAGTCTGGGACAGAAGTTGTATGGCTACACCTTC.

Turning to this clone: The sample holds other DNA sequences that translate to the same CDR3. The V call is TRBV24-1, the J call TRBJ2-2; 11 bases align to TRBD1. The V gene end was trimmed by 4 bases and the J gene end by 5 bases; junction bases not matched to a gene: 5. Germline CDR1 KGHDR, CDR2 SFDVKD. The CDR3 is 16 amino acids. The DNA of the CDR3 is TGTGCCACCAGTGACCCGGGACAGGGGGATACCGGGGAGCTGTTTTTT. Amino acids: CATSDPGQGDTGELFF.

The chain joins TRBV24-1 to TRBJ2-1, with TRBD2 matching over 8 bases. The CDR3 extends over 13 amino acids. V lost 3 bases to trimming and J lost 10 bases; unmatched junction nucleotides: 4. In germline, CDR1 is KGHDR, CDR2 SFDVKD. CDR3 coding DNA: TGTGCCACCAGTGATGAAGAGCGGGAGGAGCAGTTCTTC. Its translation: CATSDEEREEQFF.

This CDR3 reads CSVQGSGGEQFF. As DNA, the CDR3 is TGCAGCGTGCAGGGATCGGGGGGTGAGCAGTTCTTC. This chain joins TRBV29-1 and TRBJ2-1; 7 bases match TRBD2. With 6 bases clipped from V and 9 bases from J, the junction kept 8 bases outside the gene matches. Germline V gene data show CDR1 as SQVTM and CDR2 as ANQGSEA. This CDR3 region has 12 residues.

J is TRBJ1-1 and V is TRBV6-5; perhaps TRBD1 as D (5 bases). The V end was cut by 0 bases, the J end by 5 bases, with 10 bases between. There are 14 residues in the CDR3. Germline V gives CDR1 MNHEY, CDR2 SVGAGI. CDR3 in amino acids: CASSYSGGSTEAFF. DNA for the CDR3: TGTGCCAGCAGTTACTCGGGGGGGAGTACTGAAGCTTTCTTT.

The V and J genes are TRBV18 and TRBJ2-2; D not certain. Germline lookup yields CDR1 KGHSH and CDR2 LQKENI. V lost 0 bases and J 0 bases, leaving 8 bases between the germline ends. The CDR3 runs 16 residues. The CDR3 region has the DNA TGTGCCAGCTCACCACCGTCGAGAGCGAACACCGGGGAGCTGTTTTTT. Its translation is CASSPPSRANTGELFF.

J is TRBJ1-3 and V is TRBV28, with D perhaps matching TRBD1 (6 bases). Per the germline V gene, CDR1 is MDHEN and CDR2 is SYDVKM. The CDR3 is 15 residues long. V shed 7 bases and J shed 0 bases, with 13 bases lying between them. The CDR3 DNA is TGTGCCAGCACAACCCCGACAGGCTCTGGAAACACCATATATTTT. Encoded protein: CASTTPTGSGNTIYF.

The V and J genes are TRBV5-1 and TRBJ1-3; no definite D call. V lost 6 bases and J lost 1, with 11 bases in between. The V gene's germline CDR1 is SGHRS and CDR2 YFSETQ. The CDR3 totals 14 residues. CDR3 loop: CASKEGPSGNTIYF. The CDR3, as DNA: TGCGCCAGCAAGGAGGGTCCTTCTGGAAACACCATATATTTT.